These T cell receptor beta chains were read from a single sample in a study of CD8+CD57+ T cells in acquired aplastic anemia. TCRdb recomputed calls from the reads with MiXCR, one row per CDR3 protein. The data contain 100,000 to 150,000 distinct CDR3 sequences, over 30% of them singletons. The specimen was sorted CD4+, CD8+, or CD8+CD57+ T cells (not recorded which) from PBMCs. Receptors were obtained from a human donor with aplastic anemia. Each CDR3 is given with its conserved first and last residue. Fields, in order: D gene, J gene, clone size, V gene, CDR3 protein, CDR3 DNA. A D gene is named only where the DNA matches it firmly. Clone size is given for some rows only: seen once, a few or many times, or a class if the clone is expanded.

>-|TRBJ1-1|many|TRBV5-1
CASSLAHLNTEAFF
TGCGCCAGCAGCTTGGCACATTTGAACACTGAAGCTTTCTTT
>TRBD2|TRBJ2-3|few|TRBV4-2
CASSRGFGGGSGTDTQYF
TGTGCCAGCAGTCGGGGGTTTGGCGGGGGGTCAGGCACAGATACGCAGTATTTT
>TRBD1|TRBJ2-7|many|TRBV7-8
CASSLGGDRGLRSEQYF
TGTGCCAGCAGCTTAGGGGGGGACAGGGGGCTTCGTTCGGAGCAGTACTTC
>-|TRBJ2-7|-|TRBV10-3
CAITAGSVDEQYF
TGTGCCATCACGGCAGGCAGTGTCGACGAGCAGTACTTC
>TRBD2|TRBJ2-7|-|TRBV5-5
CASSLDPAGGREQYF
TGTGCCAGCAGCTTGGATCCAGCGGGGGGGCGGGAGCAGTACTTC
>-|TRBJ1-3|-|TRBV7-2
CASSYNGRNTIYF
TGTGCCAGCAGCTACAATGGTCGAAACACCATATATTTT
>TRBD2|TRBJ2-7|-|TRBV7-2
CASKIAGEGYEQYF
TGTGCCAGCAAAATAGCGGGGGAAGGCTACGAGCAGTACTTC
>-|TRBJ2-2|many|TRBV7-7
CASSLGSQNTGELFF
TGTGCCAGCAGCTTAGGGTCACAGAACACCGGGGAGCTGTTTTTT
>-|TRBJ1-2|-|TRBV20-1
CSARAGPPHGYTF
TGCAGTGCTAGGGCGGGGCCCCCCCATGGCTACACCTTC
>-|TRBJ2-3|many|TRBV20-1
CSAPSTDTQYF
TGCAGTGCCCCTAGCACAGATACGCAGTATTTT
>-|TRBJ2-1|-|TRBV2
CASSGSKVEQFF
TGTGCCAGCAGTGGAAGTAAAGTTGAGCAGTTCTTC
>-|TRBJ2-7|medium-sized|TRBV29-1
CSVERQNEQYF
TGCAGCGTTGAGCGCCAAAACGAGCAGTACTTC
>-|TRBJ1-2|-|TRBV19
CASSFLGGANGYTF
TGTGCCAGTAGTTTCCTGGGGGGCGCGAATGGCTACACCTTC
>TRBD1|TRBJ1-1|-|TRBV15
CATSRGPQGSNTEAFF
TGTGCCACCAGCAGAGGGCCACAGGGGTCAAACACTGAAGCTTTCTTT
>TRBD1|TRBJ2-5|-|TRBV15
CATSRVLGQGHETQYF
TGTGCCACCAGCAGAGTACTGGGACAGGGACACGAGACCCAGTACTTC
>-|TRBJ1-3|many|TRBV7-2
CASSLVGMTSGNTIYF
TGTGCCAGCAGCTTAGTGGGTATGACGTCTGGAAACACCATATATTTT
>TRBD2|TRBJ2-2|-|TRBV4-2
CASSVAGGGPNTGELFF
TGTGCCAGCAGCGTAGCTGGCGGGGGGCCTAACACCGGGGAGCTGTTTTTT
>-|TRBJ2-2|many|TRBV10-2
CASSEPGELFF
TGCGCCAGCAGTGAGCCCGGGGAGCTGTTTTTT
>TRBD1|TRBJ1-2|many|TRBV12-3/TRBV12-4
CASRGQGGGYTF
TGTGCCAGCAGAGGACAGGGAGGTGGCTACACCTTC
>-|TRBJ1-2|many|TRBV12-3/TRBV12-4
CASSFVGGIGGYTF
TGTGCCAGCAGTTTTGTTGGAGGGATCGGTGGCTACACCTTC
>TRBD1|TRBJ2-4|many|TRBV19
CASSYGLGQGVNIQYF
TGTGCCAGTAGTTATGGGCTGGGACAGGGGGTAAACATTCAGTACTTC
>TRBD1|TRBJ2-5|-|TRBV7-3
CASSSDRGPETQYF
TGTGCCAGCAGCTCGGACAGGGGGCCGGAGACCCAGTACTTC
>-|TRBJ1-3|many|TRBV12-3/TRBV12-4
CASSLNRGNTIYF
TGTGCCAGCAGTTTAAACAGGGGAAACACCATATATTTT